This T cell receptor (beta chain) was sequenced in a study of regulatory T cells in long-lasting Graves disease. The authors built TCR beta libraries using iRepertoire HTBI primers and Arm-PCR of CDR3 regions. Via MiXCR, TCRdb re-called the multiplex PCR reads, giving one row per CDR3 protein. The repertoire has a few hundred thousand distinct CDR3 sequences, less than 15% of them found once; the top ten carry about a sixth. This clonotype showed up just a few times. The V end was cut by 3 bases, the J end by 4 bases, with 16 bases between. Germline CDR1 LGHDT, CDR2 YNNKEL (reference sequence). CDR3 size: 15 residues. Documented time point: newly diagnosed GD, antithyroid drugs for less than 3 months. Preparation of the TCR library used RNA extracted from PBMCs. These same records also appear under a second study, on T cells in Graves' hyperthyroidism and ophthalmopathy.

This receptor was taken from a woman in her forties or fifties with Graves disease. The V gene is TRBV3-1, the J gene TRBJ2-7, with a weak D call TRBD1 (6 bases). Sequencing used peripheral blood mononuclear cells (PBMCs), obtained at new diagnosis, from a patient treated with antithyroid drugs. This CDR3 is CASSQTGTLLYEQYF. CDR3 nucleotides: TGTGCCAGCAGCCAGACCGGGACACTCCTTTACGAGCAGTACTTC.